This TCR beta chain emerged from a study of blood T cell repertoires in COVID-19. V shed 3 bases and J shed 2 bases, with 14 bases lying between them. Per germline, CDR1 LGHNA and CDR2 YSLEER. CDR3 length: 15 residues. Sequencing used immunoSEQ multiplex PCR; TCRdb keeps in-frame clones, though not all of them. The profile shows more than 200,000 clones, 85% to 90% of them singletons. This rearrangement joins TRBV4-3 to TRBJ2-7; a weak D match, TRBD1 (5 bases). Sequencing was done on a sample of PBMCs or T cells enriched from blood (not recorded which). The source of this sequence is a woman aged 25 to 39 who had recovered from COVID-19. The CDR3 DNA is TGCGCCAGCAGCCAGGACACCGCCGGACCCTACGAGCAGTACTTC. This gives the protein CASSQDTAGPYEQYF.